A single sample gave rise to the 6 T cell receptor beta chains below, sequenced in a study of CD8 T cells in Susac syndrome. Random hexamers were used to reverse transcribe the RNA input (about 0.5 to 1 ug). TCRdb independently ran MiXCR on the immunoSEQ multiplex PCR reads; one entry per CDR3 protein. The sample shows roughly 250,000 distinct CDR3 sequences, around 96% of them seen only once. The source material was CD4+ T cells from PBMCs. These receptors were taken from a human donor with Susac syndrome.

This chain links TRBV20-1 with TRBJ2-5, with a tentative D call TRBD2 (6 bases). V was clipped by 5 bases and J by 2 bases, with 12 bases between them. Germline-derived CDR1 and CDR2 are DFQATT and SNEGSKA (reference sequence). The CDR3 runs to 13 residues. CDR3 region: CSAGRTSQETQYF. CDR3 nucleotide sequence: TGCAGTGCTGGGAGGACTTCGCAAGAGACCCAGTACTTC.

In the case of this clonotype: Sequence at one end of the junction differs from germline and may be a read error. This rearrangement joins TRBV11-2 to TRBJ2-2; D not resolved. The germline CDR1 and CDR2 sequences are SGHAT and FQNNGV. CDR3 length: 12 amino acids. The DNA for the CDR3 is TGTGCCAGCAGTTGGAACTCCGGGGAGCTGTTTTTT. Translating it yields CASSWNSGELFF.

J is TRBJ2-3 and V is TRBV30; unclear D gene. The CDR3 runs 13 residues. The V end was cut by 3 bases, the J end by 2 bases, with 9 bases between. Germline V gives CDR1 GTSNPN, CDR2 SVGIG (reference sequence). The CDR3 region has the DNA TGTGCCTGGAGAGGGTCGGTCACAGATACGCAGTATTTT. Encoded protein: CAWRGSVTDTQYF.

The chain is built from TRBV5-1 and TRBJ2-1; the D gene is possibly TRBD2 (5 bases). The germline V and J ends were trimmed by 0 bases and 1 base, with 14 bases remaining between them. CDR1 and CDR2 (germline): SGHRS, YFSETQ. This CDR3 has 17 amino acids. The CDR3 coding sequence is TGCGCCAGCAGCTTGGTTACGGGATCGATTTCCTACAATGAGCAGTTCTTC. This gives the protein CASSLVTGSISYNEQFF.

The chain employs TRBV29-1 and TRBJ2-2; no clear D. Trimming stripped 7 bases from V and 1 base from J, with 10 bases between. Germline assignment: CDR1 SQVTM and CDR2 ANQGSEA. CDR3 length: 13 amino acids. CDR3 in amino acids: CSAMRQNTGELFF. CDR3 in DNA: TGCAGCGCCATGCGGCAGAACACCGGGGAGCTGTTTTTT.

CDR3 sequence (DNA): TGTGCCAGCACCGGGACTAGGTTTCTCAATGAGCAGTTCTTC. As protein: CASTGTRFLNEQFF. The V gene is TRBV11-2, the J gene TRBJ2-1; 8 nucleotides match TRBD2. Germline-derived CDR1 and CDR2 are SGHAT and FQNNGV. J lost 6 bases, V lost 7 bases, and 8 bases had no gene match. The CDR3 consists of 14 residues.